The clone carrying this TCR beta chain was observed a handful of times. This record belongs to a study of blood T cell repertoires in COVID-19. Overall study context: From the United States, Italy and Spain came samples of acute and convalescent COVID-19. The analysed material was cDNA or gDNA that came from T cells, B-cell-depleted T cells, or PBMCs.

Trimming took off 5 bases at V and 0 bases at J, with 11 bases between the two ends. This CDR3 region has 14 residues. Germline V lookup: CDR1 SGHVS, CDR2 FQNEAQ. In the original workflow: Counts of nucleated cells, estimated from reference gene primer amplification, were obtained. Assay: immunoSEQ multiplex PCR; the TCRdb copy retains only in-frame clones and omits some. V and J calls and clone size are as listed in that table; D and trimming were resolved from the DNA. The sample contains 120,000 to 150,000 clones, roughly 89% of which appear only once. In terms of age and location, participants ranged from about 18 to 90 years and lived in about two dozen US areas.

The sequence was collected from a woman aged 45-65 years who had been exposed to COVID-19. The chain employs TRBV7-8 and TRBJ2-7; unclear D gene. The material sequenced was PBMCs or T cells enriched from blood (not recorded which). CDR3 in DNA: TGTGCCAGCAGCCCCCATCCACTCTCCTACGAGCAGTACTTC. Residues: CASSPHPLSYEQYF. The whole variable domain, remainder taken from reference TRBV7-8 and TRBJ2-7, is GAGVSQSPRYKVAKRGQDVALRCDPISGHVSLFWYQQALGQGPEFLTYFQNEAQLDKSGLPSDRFFAERPEGSVSTLKIQRTQQEDSAVYLCASSPHPLSYEQYFGPGTRLTVT.